This TCR beta chain was captured in a study of CD8 T cells in Susac syndrome. Comments on this clonotype: Its antigen is as yet unknown.

Study-level findings and limits: The study conceded that relatively few individuals underwent its TCR sequencing and HLA analysis.

cDNA came from approximately 0.5 to 1 ug RNA primed by random hexamers. TCRdb redid the calling of the immunoSEQ multiplex PCR reads with MiXCR, one entry per CDR3 protein. Of some 110,000 distinct CDR3 sequences listed, approximately 93% are singletons. V lost 8 bases to trimming and J lost 4 bases; unmatched junction nucleotides: 13. The germline V gene encodes CDR1 LNHDA and CDR2 SQIVND (reference sequence). The length of the CDR3 is 16 residues. This sequence joins TRBV19 and TRBJ2-1; 8 nucleotides agree with TRBD2. This sequence originates from a human donor with multiple sclerosis. Material: CD8+ T cells from PBMCs. The CDR3 DNA follows: TGTGCCAGTGATATACCCCAACTAGCGGAGTACAATGAGCAGTTCTTC. It encodes CASDIPQLAEYNEQFF.